These 4 T cell receptor beta chains share one sample of origin, sequenced in a study of blood T cell repertoires in COVID-19 (dated by TCRdb to 2020 to 2021). The library was generated by the immunoSEQ multiplex PCR assay. TCRdb limited this immuneACCESS table to in-frame rearrangements with V and J called. A share of clones is missing; checked studies link under half to unresolved V genes, and the rest is unexplained. For this sample there are roughly 230,000 clones; about 88% appear just once. The ten largest account for 6.6% of the sample. The sequencing input was PBMCs or T cells enriched from blood (not recorded which). These receptors were taken from a woman between 50 and 59 years old who had been exposed to COVID-19.

The V gene is TRBV6-5, the J gene TRBJ2-2, with a tentative D call TRBD2 (6 bases). V gave up 2 bases and J gave up 7 bases, with 11 bases separating them. CDR1 is MNHEY, CDR2 SVGAGI, per germline. CDR3 size: 14 residues. The DNA of the CDR3 is TGTGCCAGCAGTTACGGGCTAGCGATCGGGGAGCTGTTTTTT. It specifies CASSYGLAIGELFF.

A single count supports this clone. In the same sample, other DNA sequences code for this CDR3. V gene TRBV28 combines with J gene TRBJ2-1; TRBD2 aligns across 12 bases. V lost 4 bases to trimming and J lost 6 bases; unmatched junction nucleotides: 4. CDR3 length: 15 residues. Germline V CDR1 and CDR2: MDHEN, SYDVKM. The CDR3, as DNA: TGTGCCAGCAGTTCCCCTAGCGGGGGGGCCAATGAGCAGTTCTTC. It translates to CASSSPSGGANEQFF.

This clone was seen more than once but under ten times. The chain uses TRBV6-6 and TRBJ1-1; the D gene is possibly TRBD1 (6 bases). The V gene lost 6 bases and the J gene lost 4 bases, with 15 bases spanning the gap. CDR1 and CDR2 from the germline V gene are MNHNY and SVGAGI (reference sequence). This CDR3 spans 14 amino acids. The CDR3 nucleotides are TGTGCCAGCAGCCTACAGGGCTCCGGCACTGAAGCTTTCTTT. Residues: CASSLQGSGTEAFF.

V usage is TRBV5-1 and J usage is TRBJ1-1; TRBD1 might be the D (6 bases). The germline CDR1 and CDR2 sequences are SGHRS and YFSETQ. The CDR3 spans 15 residues. V was pared by 4 bases and J by 7 bases, with 20 bases between. The CDR3 nucleotides are TGCGCCAGCAGCCCCAGTGCCGGGACAACGATTGAAGCTTTCTTT. It encodes CASSPSAGTTIEAFF. Full variable domain (missing parts from reference TRBV5-1 and TRBJ1-1): KAGVTQTPRYLIKTRGQQVTLSCSPISGHRSVSWYQQTPGQGLQFLFEYFSETQRNKGNFPGRFSGRQFSNSRSEMNVSTLELGDSALYLCASSPSAGTTIEAFFGQGTRLTVV.